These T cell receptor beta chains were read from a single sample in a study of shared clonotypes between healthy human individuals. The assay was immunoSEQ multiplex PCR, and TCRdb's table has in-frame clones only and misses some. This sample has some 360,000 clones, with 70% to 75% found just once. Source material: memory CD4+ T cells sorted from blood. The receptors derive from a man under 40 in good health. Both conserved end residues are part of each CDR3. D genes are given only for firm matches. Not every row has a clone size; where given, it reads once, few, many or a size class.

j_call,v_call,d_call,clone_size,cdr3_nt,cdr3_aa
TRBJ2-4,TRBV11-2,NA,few,TGTGCCAGCAGCTTAGTACGCGGCAAAAACATTCAGTACTTC,CASSLVRGKNIQYF
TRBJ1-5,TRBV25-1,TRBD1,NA,TGTGCCAGCGGGGACAGGGCCAATCAGCCCCAGCATTTT,CASGDRANQPQHF
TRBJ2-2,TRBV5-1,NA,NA,TGCGCCAGCAGTTTATTGGGAGGCACCGGGGAGCTGTTTTTT,CASSLLGGTGELFF
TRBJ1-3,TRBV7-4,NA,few,TGTGCCAGCAGTAAACAGTTGGAACTCTCTGGAAACACCATATATTTT,CASSKQLELSGNTIYF
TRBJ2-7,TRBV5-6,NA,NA,TGTGCCAGCAGCTTTCCGGACTCCGGGGGTGGGGAGCAGTACTTC,CASSFPDSGGGEQYF
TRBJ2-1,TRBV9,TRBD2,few,TGTGCCAGCAGCGTAGTATCGACTAGCGGAGCCCTAAACAATGAGCAGTTCTTC,CASSVVSTSGALNNEQFF
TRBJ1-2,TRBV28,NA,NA,TGTGCCAGCAGTTTATGGGGGCGAGGAGGCTACACCTTC,CASSLWGRGGYTF
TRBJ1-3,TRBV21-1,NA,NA,TGTGCCAGCAACCCCGAAGGCGTGAGCTCTGGAAACACCATATATTTT,CASNPEGVSSGNTIYF
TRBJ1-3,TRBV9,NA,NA,TGTGCCAGCAGCGTAGCAGGGTGGCAACCGGGCTCTGGAAACACCATATATTTT,CASSVAGWQPGSGNTIYF
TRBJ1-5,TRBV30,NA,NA,TGTGCCTGGAACAGTCTAGGATCTCAGCCCCAGCATTTT,CAWNSLGSQPQHF
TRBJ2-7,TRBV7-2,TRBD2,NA,TGTGCCAGCGCGCTAGCGGCTAATTCCTACGAGCAGTACTTC,CASALAANSYEQYF
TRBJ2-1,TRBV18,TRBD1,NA,TGTGCCAGCTCAGGGCCGGGACAGGGGCCTGTAAAGGAGCAGTTCTTC,CASSGPGQGPVKEQFF
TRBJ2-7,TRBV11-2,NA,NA,TGTGCCAGCGCCCGGTCGGGCAGGGGACAGTACTTC,CASARSGRGQYF
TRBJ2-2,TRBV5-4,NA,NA,TGTGCCAGCAGCTTGCTAGCGGAGGGGGGCGGGGAGCTGTTTTTT,CASSLLAEGGGELFF
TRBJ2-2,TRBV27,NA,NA,TGTGCCAGCAGTTTAAGCAGGGTGAACACCGGGGAGCTGTTTTTT,CASSLSRVNTGELFF
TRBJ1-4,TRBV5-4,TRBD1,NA,TGTGCCAGCAGCTTAGGGACAGGACGAGGTGAAAAACTGTTTTTT,CASSLGTGRGEKLFF